These 27 T cell receptor beta chains originate from one sample sequenced in a study of T-cell memory formation after mild COVID-19. One entry per CDR3 protein results from TCRdb running MiXCR on the 5' RACE reads. In the table there are around 300,000 distinct CDR3 sequences, approximately 19% of which are singletons. Material: PBMCs or a T cell subset sorted from them (not recorded which). The receptor set was obtained from a young man who had mild COVID-19 (a few samples of this study predate the infection). Cell type and time point are not known.

Many counts were recorded for this clonotype. The chain employs TRBV7-2 and TRBJ2-5; D unclear. This CDR3 has 15 residues. Germline values: CDR1 SGHTA, CDR2 FQGNSA. V was shortened by 0 bases and J by 2 bases, with 10 bases between the two germline ends. For the CDR3, the DNA is TGTGCCAGCAGCTTAGCGCTAGTTCCTCAAGAGACCCAGTACTTC. Its protein is CASSLALVPQETQYF.

This clonotype was seen only a few times. The rearrangement uses TRBV6-1 and TRBJ1-1; D uncertain. The V end was cut by 3 bases, the J end by 4 bases, with 12 bases between. CDR1 is MNHNS and CDR2 is SASEGT in the germline V gene. CDR3 length equals 14 residues. The CDR3 DNA follows: TGTGCCAGCAGTGACGATATATGGAGCACTGAAGCTTTCTTT. Its translation is CASSDDIWSTEAFF.

The V call is TRBV27, the J call TRBJ2-5, with TRBD2 matching 12 bases. The ends lost 2 bases at V and 3 bases at J; junction bases unmatched: 4. The CDR3 runs 16 residues. Germline V gene data show CDR1 as MNHEY and CDR2 as SMNVEV (reference sequence). The CDR3 sequence is CASSLLAGGPEETQYF. In DNA form, the CDR3 reads TGTGCCAGCAGTTTACTAGCGGGGGGGCCAGAAGAGACCCAGTACTTC.

This clonotype was observed a handful of times. The chain is built from TRBV7-9 and TRBJ2-5; D not resolved. Trimming pared 0 bases from V and 5 bases from J, leaving 7 bases between. This CDR3 is built from 13 residues. Germline-derived CDR1 and CDR2 are SEHNR and FQNEAQ (reference sequence). The DNA of the CDR3 is TGTGCCAGCAGCTTAGCGCTAACTGAGACCCAGTACTTC. As protein: CASSLALTETQYF.

V is TRBV10-3 and J is TRBJ1-3, with D uncertain. Deletions cut 2 bases from V and 3 bases from J, with 11 bases between. This CDR3 comprises 15 residues. CDR1 and CDR2 (germline): ENHRY, SYGVKD. The CDR3 reads CAISEDGLGGNTIYF. The CDR3 bases are TGTGCCATCAGTGAGGACGGACTCGGTGGAAACACCATATATTTT.

This clonotype was picked up a small number of times. The chain combines TRBV7-9 with TRBJ1-2; tentatively, D is TRBD1 (5 bases). Trimming took off 3 bases at V and 2 bases at J, with 7 bases between the two ends. The CDR3 has 13 residues. Germline V gives CDR1 SEHNR, CDR2 FQNEAQ (reference sequence). The CDR3 is CASSFDSNYGYTF. In nucleotides, the CDR3 is TGTGCCAGCAGCTTCGACAGCAACTATGGCTACACCTTC.

The rearrangement uses TRBV7-2 and TRBJ1-4; weak D call: TRBD1 (6 bases). The CDR3 spans 13 residues. Trimming took 5 bases from V and 5 from J, leaving 9 bases between them. Germline lookup yields CDR1 SGHTA and CDR2 FQGNSA. The CDR3 region is CASSPGVNEKLFF. The DNA for the CDR3 is TGTGCCAGCAGCCCAGGGGTCAATGAAAAACTGTTTTTT.

V and J are TRBV28 and TRBJ1-5; D unclear. This CDR3 is 13 amino acids long. Germline loops: CDR1 MDHEN, CDR2 SYDVKM. V lost 3 bases to trimming and J lost 9 bases, with 12 bases between them. The CDR3 DNA follows: TGTGCCAGCAGTTTCGGACCTAGTCTGCCCCAGCATTTT. Amino acids: CASSFGPSLPQHF.

This clonotype has only a few counts. This chain connects TRBV20-1 to TRBJ1-2; 8 bases match TRBD1. Germline V gene lookup returns CDR1 DFQATT and CDR2 SNEGSKA (reference sequence). Trimming at V came to 0 bases and at J to 2 bases, leaving 2 bases not matched to a gene. The CDR3 is made up of 14 amino acids. Written as DNA, the CDR3 is TGCAGTGCTAGAGAGGCAGGGGGCAACTATGGCTACACCTTC. This encodes CSAREAGGNYGYTF.

The V and J genes are TRBV5-1 and TRBJ2-5, with D possibly being TRBD1 or TRBD2 (6 bases each). The CDR3 extends over 15 amino acids. V was pared by 0 bases and J by 4 bases, with 13 bases between. Germline V gene lookup returns CDR1 SGHRS and CDR2 YFSETQ. The CDR3 is CASSLGHGGRETQYF. The CDR3 coding sequence is TGCGCCAGCAGCTTGGGGCATGGGGGGCGAGAGACCCAGTACTTC.

This rearrangement joins TRBV7-2 to TRBJ1-2; D gene ambiguous. The CDR3 contains 14 residues. V shed 5 bases and J shed 8 bases, with 18 bases lying between them. CDR1 and CDR2 (germline): SGHTA, FQGNSA. CDR3 in DNA: TGTGCCAGCAGCCCTTGGTTGTCGGGGAAGGGCTACACCTTC. This encodes CASSPWLSGKGYTF.

This clonotype was found a few times. The chain recombines TRBV15 with TRBJ1-1; D is unclear. CDR3 length: 14 amino acids. Trimming pared 8 bases from V and 5 bases from J, leaving 18 bases between. Germline CDR1 and CDR2: LNHNV and YYDKDF (reference sequence). The CDR3 here is CATALDSPVTEAFF. The CDR3 DNA follows: TGTGCCACCGCTCTAGACTCCCCGGTTACTGAAGCTTTCTTT.

This clonotype has more than one count but fewer than ten. The CDR3 DNA is TGCGCCAGCAGCAGGGACAGGGGCCAGCAAGAGACCCAGTACTTC. Translation: CASSRDRGQQETQYF. The chain links TRBV5-1 to TRBJ2-5, with 10 bases aligning to TRBD1. The junction had 5 bases not matched to a gene; V was cut back by 4 bases and J by 2 bases. Per the germline V gene, CDR1 is SGHRS and CDR2 is YFSETQ. The CDR3 has 15 residues.

This clonotype has a handful of counts. This chain connects TRBV7-2 to TRBJ2-2; no firm D call. V was trimmed by 1 base and J by 3 bases, leaving 6 bases between them. The CDR3 is 14 residues long. Per the germline V gene, CDR1 is SGHTA and CDR2 is FQGNSA. The CDR3 DNA follows: TGTGCCAGCAGCTTAGGCAGATACACCGGGGAGCTGTTTTTT. It translates to CASSLGRYTGELFF.

V gene TRBV7-9 combines with J gene TRBJ1-1; D remains ambiguous. Trimming cost V 2 bases and J 4 bases, with 14 bases left between them. Germline V CDR1 and CDR2: SEHNR, FQNEAQ (reference sequence). This CDR3 region has 15 residues. The CDR3 loop reads CASSLIVGRSTEAFF. The CDR3 coding sequence is TGTGCCAGCAGCTTAATTGTGGGCCGAAGCACTGAAGCTTTCTTT.

The chain carries TRBV7-9 and TRBJ2-4; maybe TRBD2 (5 bases). The germline CDR1 and CDR2 sequences are SEHNR and FQNEAQ (reference sequence). Trimming stripped 6 bases from V and 0 bases from J, with 12 bases between. The CDR3 runs 15 residues. Here the CDR3 DNA reads TGTGCCAGCAGTACATCGGGGATAGCCAAAAACATTCAGTACTTC. Its protein product is CASSTSGIAKNIQYF. Combining the CDR3 with reference TRBV7-9 and TRBJ2-4 gives the whole variable domain DTGVSQNPRHKITKRGQNVTFRCDPISEHNRLYWYRQTLGQGPEFLTYFQNEAQLEKSRLLSDRFSAERPKGSFSTLEIQRTEQGDSAMYLCASSTSGIAKNIQYFGAGTRLSVL.

This clonotype was observed a handful of times. The chain couples TRBV20-1 to TRBJ2-3; D is unclear. The germline V gene encodes CDR1 DFQATT and CDR2 SNEGSKA (reference sequence). V gave up 0 bases and J gave up 0 bases, with 19 bases separating them. The CDR3 length is 18 residues. The CDR3 loop reads CSARDQSTAAPSTDTQYF. CDR3 bases: TGCAGTGCTAGAGATCAGAGTACGGCAGCCCCTAGCACAGATACGCAGTATTTT.

This clonotype has a handful of counts. The J gene is TRBJ1-3, the V gene TRBV6-5; possibly TRBD1 for D (5 bases). Trimming shortened V by 6 bases and J by 0 bases, and 9 bases separated the two germline ends. CDR1 and CDR2 (germline): MNHEY, SVGAGI. There are 14 residues in the CDR3. CDR3 in DNA: TGTGCCAGCAGGCCGACAGTCTCTGGAAACACCATATATTTT. Its translation: CASRPTVSGNTIYF.

This clonotype was seen more than once but under ten times. This chain joins TRBV6-2 or TRBV6-3 and TRBJ2-5; tentative D call: TRBD1 (5 bases). CDR3 length: 16 residues. Germline V gene data show CDR1 as MNHEY and CDR2 as SVGEGT. V dropped 0 bases and J dropped 5 bases, with 16 bases sitting between them. CDR3 nucleotides: TGTGCCAGCAGTTACTCGCCGTCCCAGGGATGGGAGACCCAGTACTTC. Its protein product is CASSYSPSQGWETQYF.

The table lists this clonotype with a few counts. V is TRBV4-1 and J is TRBJ2-1; no reliable D call. V was shortened by 1 base and J by 5 bases, with 6 bases between the two germline ends. CDR1 MGHRA and CDR2 YSYEKL come from the germline V gene. The CDR3 contains 13 residues. The DNA for the CDR3 is TGCGCCAGCAGCCAAGCTATGAACAATGAGCAGTTCTTC. Translation gives CASSQAMNNEQFF.

This clonotype was seen more than once but under ten times. The DNA for the CDR3 is TGTGCCAGCTCACCACCCCGGGCGCAGAACACTGAAGCTTTCTTT. This encodes CASSPPRAQNTEAFF. The chain has TRBV18 and TRBJ1-1; D call uncertain. CDR3 length equals 15 residues. Germline V gene sequence: CDR1 KGHSH, CDR2 LQKENI. Trimming cost V 0 bases and J 1 base, with 9 bases left between them. The whole variable domain, remainder taken from reference TRBV18 and TRBJ1-1, is NAGVMQNPRHLVRRRGQEARLRCSPMKGHSHVYWYRQLPEEGLKFMVYLQKENIIDESGMPKERFSAEFPKEGPSILRIQQVVRGDSAAYFCASSPPRAQNTEAFFGQGTRLTVV.

This rearrangement joins TRBV2 to TRBJ1-4; 7 bases match TRBD1. Looked up from germline, CDR1 is SNHLY and CDR2 is FYNNEI. This CDR3 is built from 13 residues. J was trimmed by 0 bases and V by 8 bases; bases with no gene match: 0. DNA for the CDR3: TGTGCCAGCGGGACAGCAACTAATGAAAAACTGTTTTTT. Translating gives CASGTATNEKLFF.

V usage is TRBV2 and J usage is TRBJ1-1, with D tentatively TRBD1 (6 bases). The CDR3 sequence is 13 residues long. Germline V gene lookup returns CDR1 SNHLY and CDR2 FYNNEI. Trimming took off 1 base at V and 4 bases at J, with 7 bases between the two ends. The CDR3 DNA sequence: TGTGCCAGCAGTGAAGGGGGGCCCACTGAAGCTTTCTTT. Its translation: CASSEGGPTEAFF.

The chain recombines TRBV5-1 with TRBJ2-1; D may be TRBD1 (5 bases). Germline V CDR1 and CDR2: SGHRS, YFSETQ. CDR3 size: 16 residues. Trimming pared 4 bases from V and 7 bases from J, leaving 21 bases between. This CDR3 reads CASSALQGAIWNEQFF. The DNA of the CDR3 is TGCGCCAGCAGCGCGCTGCAGGGTGCAATTTGGAATGAGCAGTTCTTC.

This chain connects TRBV7-9 to TRBJ2-7; 9 positions agree with TRBD1. Germline V gene data show CDR1 as SEHNR and CDR2 as FQNEAQ (reference sequence). The CDR3 extends over 16 amino acids. Trimming at V came to 4 bases and at J to 4 bases, leaving 11 bases not matched to a gene. In DNA form, the CDR3 reads TGTGCCAGCAGCTCTCACCGGACAGGGGATCCTTACGAGCAGTACTTC. It specifies CASSSHRTGDPYEQYF.

This chain uses TRBV3-1 with TRBJ2-3; D call uncertain. Germline CDR1 is LGHDT and CDR2 is YNNKEL (reference sequence). This CDR3 contains 12 residues. Trimming took 6 bases from V and 8 from J, leaving 12 bases between them. CDR3 loop: CASRQPPGTQYF. In DNA form, the CDR3 reads TGTGCCAGCAGACAACCCCCCGGTACGCAGTATTTT.

The sample holds a few counts of this clonotype. CDR3 loop: CATRAGHGANVLTF. The CDR3 nucleotides are TGTGCCACCAGGGCAGGGCATGGGGCCAACGTCCTGACTTTC. The chain couples TRBV24-1 to TRBJ2-6; TRBD1 might be the D (5 bases). The CDR3 is 14 amino acids. The germline gives CDR1 KGHDR, CDR2 SFDVKD. With 7 bases removed from V and 3 bases from J, the gap between germline ends came to 9 bases.